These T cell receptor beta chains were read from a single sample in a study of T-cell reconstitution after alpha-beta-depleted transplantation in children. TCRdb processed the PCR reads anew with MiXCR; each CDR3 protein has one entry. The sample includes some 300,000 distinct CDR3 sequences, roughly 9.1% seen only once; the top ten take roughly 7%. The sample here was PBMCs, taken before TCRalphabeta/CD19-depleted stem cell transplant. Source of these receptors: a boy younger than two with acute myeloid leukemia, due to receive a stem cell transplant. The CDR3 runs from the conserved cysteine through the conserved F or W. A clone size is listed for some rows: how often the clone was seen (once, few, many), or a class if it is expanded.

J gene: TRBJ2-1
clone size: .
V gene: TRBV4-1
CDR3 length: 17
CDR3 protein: CASSHPNSGRAYNEQFF

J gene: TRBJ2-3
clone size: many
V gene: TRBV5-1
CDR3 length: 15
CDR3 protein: CASSLPAGGLDTQYF

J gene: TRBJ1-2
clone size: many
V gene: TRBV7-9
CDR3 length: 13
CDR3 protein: CASSPLMGRGYTF

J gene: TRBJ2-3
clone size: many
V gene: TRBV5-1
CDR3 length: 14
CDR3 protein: CASSYGTGPDTQYF

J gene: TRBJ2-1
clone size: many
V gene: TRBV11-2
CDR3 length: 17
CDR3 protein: CASSLFYTGAYYNEQFF

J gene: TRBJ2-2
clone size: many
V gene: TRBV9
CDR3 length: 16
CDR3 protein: CASSTPMAGDTGELFF

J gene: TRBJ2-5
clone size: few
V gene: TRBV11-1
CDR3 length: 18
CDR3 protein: CASSLAQVLGQHQETQYF

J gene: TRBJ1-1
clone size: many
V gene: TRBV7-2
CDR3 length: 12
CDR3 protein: CASSSWGAEAFF

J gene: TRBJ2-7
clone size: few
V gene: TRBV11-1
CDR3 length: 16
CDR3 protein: CASSQPRDRGPYEQYF

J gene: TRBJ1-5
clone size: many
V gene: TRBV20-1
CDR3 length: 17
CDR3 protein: CSAIHRLEGAGPQPQHF

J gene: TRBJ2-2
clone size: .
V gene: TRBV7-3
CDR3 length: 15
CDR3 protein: CASSSGPAPTGELFF

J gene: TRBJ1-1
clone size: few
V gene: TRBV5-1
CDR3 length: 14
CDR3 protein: CASSRVGGWTEAFF

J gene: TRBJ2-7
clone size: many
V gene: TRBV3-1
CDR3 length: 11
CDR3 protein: CASAGFYEQYF

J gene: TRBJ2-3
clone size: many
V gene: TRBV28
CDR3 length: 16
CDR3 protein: CASRALAGLITDTQYF

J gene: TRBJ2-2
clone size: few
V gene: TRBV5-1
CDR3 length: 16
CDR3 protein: CASSLEQGRGTGELFF